This T cell receptor (beta chain) was documented in a study of OX40 agonist ivuxolimab in advanced cancers. Trimming removed 4 bases from V and 15 bases from J; junction bases left unmatched: 4. CDR1 is MNHNS, CDR2 SASEGT, per germline. This CDR3 has 11 amino acids. Method: immunoSEQ multiplex PCR; TCRdb's copy keeps in-frame clones and lacks some. The sample consists of roughly 61,000 clones, about 90% of them appearing once. This clone was recorded only once. The sequence was obtained from an adult with an advanced solid tumor such as melanoma, head and neck, liver or kidney cancer. The source material was CD4+ or CD8+ T cells sorted from blood, sampled in a trial of the OX40 agonist ivuxolimab. The chain recombines TRBV6-1 with TRBJ2-4, with 9 positions matching TRBD1. The CDR3 loop reads CASSGPGQGYF. CDR3 in DNA: TGTGCCAGCAGTGGGCCGGGACAGGGGTACTTC.